The 6 T cell receptor beta chains in this list originate from one sample, sequenced in a study of T cells in Graves' hyperthyroidism and ophthalmopathy. Amplification yielded TCR beta CDR3 regions, with RNA transcripts as the source. The TCR CDR3 first-round RT-PCR relied on the HTBI primer set. TCRdb passed the multiplex PCR reads through MiXCR, listing each CDR3 protein once. The repertoire holds 400,000 to 500,000 distinct CDR3 sequences, with under 15% as singletons. Sample: blood. The origin of the receptors is a woman aged 18-35 years with Graves' hyperthyroidism.

This clonotype came up many times. This rearrangement joins TRBV14 to TRBJ2-3, with a tentative D call TRBD2 (5 bases). Per germline, CDR1 SGHDN and CDR2 FVKESK. V lost 5 bases to trimming and J lost 0 bases, with 15 bases between them. This CDR3 spans 16 amino acids. The CDR3 DNA sequence: TGTGCCAGCAGCGGAGGACGTTTCACTAGCACAGATACGCAGTATTTT. Its protein is CASSGGRFTSTDTQYF.

This clonotype was counted at least ten times. The V gene is TRBV30, the J gene TRBJ1-2, with a weak D call TRBD1 (6 bases). CDR1 is GTSNPN and CDR2 is SVGIG in the germline V gene (reference sequence). The CDR3 loop spans 14 amino acids. V gave up 3 bases and J gave up 4 bases, with 15 bases separating them. CDR3 nucleotide sequence: TGTGCCTGGAGGGCGACAGGTTGGGTCTATGGCTACACCTTC. This sequence encodes CAWRATGWVYGYTF.

This clonotype turned up a few times. V is TRBV20-1 and J is TRBJ1-3; D not resolved. This CDR3 comprises 17 residues. From germline, CDR1 is DFQATT and CDR2 SNEGSKA (reference sequence). Trimming removed 0 bases at V and 1 base at J, with 16 bases between. The CDR3 region is CSARDPVHGVSGNTIYF. CDR3 nucleotides: TGCAGTGCTAGAGATCCGGTACACGGGGTATCTGGAAACACCATATATTTT.

This clonotype appeared many times. V is TRBV7-3 and J is TRBJ2-3, with TRBD2 as a possible D gene (6 bases). V gave up 2 bases and J gave up 0 bases, with 12 bases separating them. Germline V CDR1 and CDR2: SGHTA, FQGTGA. The CDR3 is 16 amino acids. The DNA for the CDR3 is TGTGCCAGCAGCTTATCCGGGGGAGAGAGCACAGATACGCAGTATTTT. This codes for CASSLSGGESTDTQYF.

Ten or more counts support this clonotype. The chain joins TRBV12-3 or TRBV12-4 to TRBJ2-1, with 7 bases identical to TRBD2. With V trimmed by 7 bases and J by 4 bases, 4 bases remained unmatched. The CDR3 length is 13 residues. CDR3 protein: CASTSGGYNEQFF. CDR3 DNA sequence: TGTGCCAGCACTAGCGGAGGTTACAATGAGCAGTTCTTC.

The V and J genes are TRBV6-1 and TRBJ2-3; 7 nucleotides match TRBD2. V dropped 6 bases and J dropped 6; count of bases not matched to a gene: 18. This CDR3 has 17 amino acids. Germline V gives CDR1 MNHNS, CDR2 SASEGT. CDR3 region: CASSSLRGGSSTDTQYF. CDR3 in DNA: TGTGCCAGCAGCTCCCTCCGGGGCGGGAGCTCCACGGATACGCAGTATTTT.